Following are 18 T cell receptor beta chains from one sample sequenced in a study of CD8 T cells in ankylosing spondylitis. TCRdb used MiXCR to reprocess the 5' RACE reads, holding one entry per CDR3 protein. The sample has approximately 220,000 distinct CDR3 sequences, roughly 24% seen once; the top ten hold about 6.9%. Sample: blood, either unsorted or a sorted T cell fraction (not recorded which). Source of these receptors: a male donor with ankylosing spondylitis or in good health (not recorded which).

V is TRBV20-1 and J is TRBJ2-5, with D possibly being TRBD2 (6 bases). Trimming left V 3 bases short and J 4 bases short, with 9 bases between. The CDR3 length is 12 residues. Germline CDR1 reads DFQATT; CDR2 reads SNEGSKA (reference sequence). The CDR3 here is CSASQGGETQYF. The CDR3 DNA sequence: TGCAGTGCTAGTCAGGGAGGAGAGACCCAGTACTTC.

This clonotype was seen at least ten times. V gene TRBV12-3 or TRBV12-4 combines with J gene TRBJ2-5, with TRBD2 as a possible D gene (5 bases). Trimming pared 7 bases from V and 7 bases from J, leaving 13 bases between. The CDR3 extends over 12 amino acids. The CDR3 DNA sequence: TGTGCCAGCACCAGGACTGGCAGGACCCAGTACTTC. This translates into CASTRTGRTQYF.

This clonotype was detected many times. CDR3 in amino acids: CSASGVYQETQYF. CDR3 DNA: TGCAGTGCTAGCGGGGTGTACCAAGAGACCCAGTACTTC. The rearrangement links TRBV20-1 to TRBJ2-5; D possibly corresponds to TRBD2 (5 bases). This CDR3 comprises 13 residues. The germline CDR1 and CDR2 sequences are DFQATT and SNEGSKA (reference sequence). The V end was cut by 3 bases, the J end by 0 bases, with 8 bases between.

This clonotype was counted only a few times. The chain couples TRBV5-1 to TRBJ2-1; 9 nucleotides line up with TRBD2. The CDR3 is 17 amino acids. With 0 bases clipped from V and 2 bases from J, the junction kept 6 bases outside the gene matches. Per the germline V gene, CDR1 is SGHRS and CDR2 is YFSETQ. CDR3 protein: CASSLARAGGTYNEQFF. Written as DNA, the CDR3 is TGCGCCAGCAGCTTGGCCCGGGCGGGAGGGACCTACAATGAGCAGTTCTTC.

The CDR3 loop is CASSSWGNTEAFF. The CDR3 DNA follows: TGTGCCAGCAGTTCGTGGGGGAACACTGAAGCTTTCTTT. This chain links TRBV6-6 with TRBJ1-1, with D unresolved. This CDR3 comprises 13 residues. Germline V gene data show CDR1 as MNHNY and CDR2 as SVGAGI (reference sequence). Trimming left V 4 bases short and J 1 base short, with 7 bases between.

The CDR3 DNA is TGTGCCAGCAGCCCAGGGTTTGGCTACACCTTC. It specifies CASSPGFGYTF. The chain joins TRBV6-5 to TRBJ1-2; possible D gene TRBD1, 5 bases. Trimming pared 6 bases from V and 7 bases from J, leaving 9 bases between. The germline V gene has CDR1 MNHEY and CDR2 SVGAGI. This CDR3 region has 11 residues.

The chain links TRBV20-1 to TRBJ2-5; a weak D match, TRBD1 (6 bases). CDR3 length equals 15 residues. In germline, CDR1 is DFQATT, CDR2 SNEGSKA (reference sequence). The CDR3 DNA reads as TGCATTGGGGGCCGGGCTCGCGGAACCCGGGAGACCCAGTACTTC. This codes for CIGGRARGTRETQYF.

In its sample, this clonotype was seen many times. The chain uses TRBV4-1 and TRBJ2-1; TRBD2 matches at 9 bases. Germline V gives CDR1 MGHRA, CDR2 YSYEKL. The CDR3 runs 16 residues. V lost 4 bases, J lost 5 bases, and 9 bases stayed unmatched. As DNA, the CDR3 is TGCGCCAGCAGCCCAAAGGGACTAGCCGGGAACAATGAGCAGTTCTTC. Its translation: CASSPKGLAGNNEQFF.

The genes are TRBV7-9 and TRBJ2-1; TRBD2 is a possible D gene (5 bases). The V end was cut by 0 bases, the J end by 7 bases, with 16 bases between. Germline V gene lookup returns CDR1 SEHNR and CDR2 FQNEAQ (reference sequence). The CDR3 covers 16 residues. CDR3 region: CASSLAIGSAENEQFF. The CDR3 region has the DNA TGTGCCAGCAGCTTAGCCATTGGTAGCGCGGAAAATGAGCAGTTCTTC.

In this sample, this clonotype turned up many times. The chain has TRBV4-1 and TRBJ2-1; TRBD1 aligns across 11 bases. V shed 3 bases, J shed 6 bases, and the junction held 10 bases outside the gene matches. The CDR3 totals 17 residues. CDR1 MGHRA and CDR2 YSYEKL come from the germline V gene. CDR3 residues: CASSQGPGQGVTNEQFF. In DNA, the CDR3 is TGCGCCAGCAGCCAGGGCCCGGGACAGGGGGTTACCAATGAGCAGTTCTTC.

V and J are TRBV12-3 or TRBV12-4 and TRBJ2-3, with unresolved D. Deletions cut 3 bases from V and 1 base from J, with 8 bases between. This CDR3 spans 14 amino acids. CDR3 residues: CASSFVRRTDTQYF. As DNA, the CDR3 is TGTGCCAGCAGTTTCGTTCGGCGCACAGATACGCAGTATTTT.

The chain recombines TRBV20-1 with TRBJ2-1, with a possible D match to TRBD1 (6 bases). The CDR3 is 12 amino acids. Deletions cut 6 bases from V and 5 bases from J, with 11 bases between. From germline, CDR1 is DFQATT and CDR2 SNEGSKA (reference sequence). This CDR3 is CSARQVNNEQFF. The CDR3 coding sequence is TGCAGTGCCCGACAGGTGAACAATGAGCAGTTCTTC.

The chain is built from TRBV5-6 and TRBJ2-3; no definite D call. V lost 0 bases to trimming and J lost 5 bases, with 7 bases between them. The CDR3 is made up of 13 amino acids. CDR1 is SGHDT and CDR2 is YYEEEE in the germline V gene. CDR3 in DNA: TGTGCCAGCAGCTTGGTCGACTTAGATACGCAGTATTTT. Translation gives CASSLVDLDTQYF.

Many counts were recorded for this clonotype. The chain uses TRBV4-2 and TRBJ2-5; D gene unclear. There are 15 residues in the CDR3. Trimming left V 0 bases short and J 0 bases short, with 8 bases between. Germline V CDR1 and CDR2: LGHNA, YNFKEQ. The CDR3 protein is CASSQDSGYQETQYF. The CDR3 nucleotides are TGTGCCAGCAGCCAAGATTCTGGTTACCAAGAGACCCAGTACTTC.

Ten or more counts support this clonotype. The chain joins TRBV6-5 to TRBJ1-4; D might be TRBD1 (6 bases). Trimming removed 0 bases from V and 7 bases from J, with 12 bases in between. The CDR3 spans 15 residues. In germline, CDR1 is MNHEY, CDR2 SVGAGI. The CDR3 bases are TGTGCCAGCAGTTACTCCGGGGGGCGCGGTGAAAAACTGTTTTTT. It encodes CASSYSGGRGEKLFF.

This clonotype has at least ten counts. This chain joins TRBV12-3 or TRBV12-4 and TRBJ2-5; 7 nucleotides line up with TRBD1. V shed 6 bases and J 5 bases; nucleotides not matched to a gene: 12. This CDR3 comprises 15 residues. CDR3 coding DNA: TGTGCCAGCAGCTCCCGAGGGGGCGCCAAGGAGACCCAGTACTTC. This gives the protein CASSSRGGAKETQYF.

The table lists this clonotype with a few counts. The rearrangement links TRBV20-1 to TRBJ1-1; D is perhaps TRBD1 (5 bases). This CDR3 contains 13 residues. Trimming took off 2 bases at V and 4 bases at J, with 11 bases between the two ends. Germline values: CDR1 DFQATT, CDR2 SNEGSKA (reference sequence). CDR3 amino acids: CSARQGHVTEAFF. CDR3 bases: TGCAGTGCTAGACAAGGACACGTCACTGAAGCTTTCTTT.

This clonotype was seen many times. This chain links TRBV12-3 or TRBV12-4 with TRBJ1-2; D unresolved. The CDR3 loop spans 13 amino acids. With 2 bases removed from V and 6 bases from J, the gap between germline ends came to 10 bases. The CDR3 sequence: CASSLRPDHGYTF. The CDR3 DNA sequence: TGTGCCAGCAGTTTAAGGCCAGACCATGGCTACACCTTC.